These 28 T cell receptor beta chains were all obtained from the same sample, sequenced in a study of blood T cell repertoires in COVID-19. The repertoire was sequenced with immunoSEQ multiplex PCR; TCRdb's copy has only in-frame clones and lacks some. Of 250,000 or so clones listed, around four fifths were seen once; the top ten hold about 2%. Sequencing input: peripheral blood. The receptors were sampled from a man aged 25-45 years who had recovered from COVID-19.

The chain recombines TRBV9 with TRBJ2-5; possibly TRBD1 for D (6 bases). Germline V gene data show CDR1 as SGDLS and CDR2 as YYNGEE. V lost 2 bases to trimming and J lost 4 bases, with 15 bases between them. The CDR3 loop spans 15 amino acids. The CDR3 sequence is CASSVNTGSGETQYF. The CDR3 DNA sequence: TGTGCCAGCAGCGTTAACACAGGGAGTGGAGAGACCCAGTACTTC.

Turning to this clone: Within the sample, other DNA sequences also encode this same CDR3. The chain employs TRBV5-1 and TRBJ1-4, with 8 bases that match TRBD1. Germline CDR1 is SGHRS and CDR2 is YFSETQ. V trimming: 0 bases; J trimming: 7 bases; junction bases outside the gene matches: 2. This CDR3 is 14 amino acids long. The CDR3 protein is CASSLGQGSEKLFF. The CDR3 bases are TGCGCCAGCAGCTTGGGACAGGGGTCTGAAAAACTGTTTTTT.

This chain connects TRBV5-1 to TRBJ1-1; 7 bases map to TRBD1. The germline gives CDR1 SGHRS, CDR2 YFSETQ. This CDR3 is 15 amino acids long. V lost 4 bases to trimming and J lost 2 bases; unmatched junction nucleotides: 8. The CDR3 nucleotides are TGCGCCAGCAGCGTAATCAGGGGGGCCAACACTGAAGCTTTCTTT. Translated, it gives CASSVIRGANTEAFF.

The chain couples TRBV6-4 to TRBJ2-3; 8 bases fit TRBD2. Germline loops: CDR1 MRHNA, CDR2 SNTAGT. Unmatched junction bases numbered 9, after V lost 6 bases and J lost 1 base. The CDR3 sequence is 16 residues long. CDR3 bases: TGTGCCAGCAGCCCTCTCCACGGGGGGGGCACAGATACGCAGTATTTT. It yields the protein CASSPLHGGGTDTQYF.

The J gene is TRBJ2-2, the V gene TRBV29-1, with D possibly matching TRBD2 (5 bases). The CDR3 contains 12 residues. The germline V gene has CDR1 SQVTM and CDR2 ANQGSEA. Between the trimmed V and J ends, which lost 8 bases and 0 bases, there was a span of 7 bases. CDR3 in amino acids: CSISANTGELFF. DNA for the CDR3: TGCAGCATTAGCGCGAACACCGGGGAGCTGTTTTTT.

This chain uses TRBV18 with TRBJ1-6; D is ambiguous. Germline V gene sequence: CDR1 KGHSH, CDR2 LQKENI. The CDR3 extends over 13 amino acids. The V and J ends lost 6 bases and 8 bases respectively, with 11 bases between them. This chain's CDR3 is CASSPVGDSPLHF. The CDR3, as DNA: TGTGCCAGCTCTCCGGTTGGTGATTCACCCCTCCACTTT.

The V gene is TRBV6-5, the J gene TRBJ2-2, with a weak D call TRBD2 (7 bases). Germline lookup yields CDR1 MNHEY and CDR2 SVGAGI. The germline V and J ends were trimmed by 10 bases and 0 bases, with 15 bases remaining between them. The CDR3 sequence is 15 residues long. CDR3 DNA sequence: TGTGCCACCCAACGGGGGGCCCCGAACACCGGGGAGCTGTTTTTT. It codes for CATQRGAPNTGELFF.

The CDR3 loop reads CASSRDAGLSEQYV. Written as DNA, the CDR3 is TGTGCCAGCAGCCGGGACGCGGGGCTCTCCGAGCAGTACGTC. The V call is TRBV27, the J call TRBJ2-7, with D tentatively TRBD2 (6 bases). Per the germline V gene, CDR1 is MNHEY and CDR2 is SMNVEV (reference sequence). The CDR3 consists of 14 residues. The V and J ends lost 6 bases and 6 bases respectively, with 18 bases between them.

About this clone: Additional DNA sequences in this sample encode the identical CDR3. This chain joins TRBV7-9 and TRBJ1-2; TRBD1 is a possible D gene (5 bases). The CDR3 length is 12 residues. The V gene lost 1 base and the J gene lost 7 bases, with 7 bases spanning the gap. Germline assignment: CDR1 SEHNR and CDR2 FQNEAQ (reference sequence). In DNA, the CDR3 is TGTGCCAGCAGCTTAGGGACATCTGGCTACACCTTC. Translating gives CASSLGTSGYTF. The full variable domain, in which reference TRBV7-9 and TRBJ1-2 provide the parts outside the CDR3, is DTGVSQNPRHKITKRGQNVTFRCDPISEHNRLYWYRQTLGQGPEFLTYFQNEAQLEKSRLLSDRFSAERPKGSFSTLEIQRTEQGDSAMYLCASSLGTSGYTFGSGTRLTVV.

This clone was picked up a small number of times. This chain connects TRBV18 to TRBJ2-1; D call uncertain. CDR1 and CDR2 (germline): KGHSH, LQKENI. V dropped 1 base and J dropped 5 bases, with 6 bases sitting between them. CDR3 length: 13 amino acids. The CDR3 loop is CASSPQLDNEQFF. CDR3 nucleotides: TGTGCCAGCTCACCACAGCTCGACAATGAGCAGTTCTTC.

The V gene is TRBV4-1, the J gene TRBJ1-2, with 9 nucleotides matching TRBD1. The germline V gene has CDR1 MGHRA and CDR2 YSYEKL. V lost 2 bases to trimming and J lost 6 bases; unmatched junction nucleotides: 7. The CDR3 has 15 residues. DNA for the CDR3: TGCGCCAGCAGCCAACCGGGACAGGGAGTTCATGGCTACACCTTC. It is translated as CASSQPGQGVHGYTF.

This chain connects TRBV5-4 to TRBJ2-7, with TRBD2 identical over 9 bases. CDR3 length: 15 amino acids. J was trimmed by 3 bases and V by 2 bases; bases with no gene match: 6. Germline V gene data show CDR1 as SGHNT and CDR2 as YYREEE (reference sequence). The CDR3 here is CASSFGGGAFYEQYF. The CDR3 bases are TGTGCCAGCAGCTTTGGCGGGGGGGCTTTCTACGAGCAGTACTTC.

J is TRBJ2-3 and V is TRBV5-8; D perhaps matches TRBD1 (6 bases). V lost 4 bases, J lost 6 bases, and 15 bases lay in between. CDR1 SGHTS and CDR2 YDEGEE come from the germline V gene. The CDR3 totals 14 residues. CDR3 loop: CASSAGTLGDTQYF. The CDR3 nucleotides read TGTGCCAGCAGCGCCGGGACATTGGGGGATACGCAGTATTTT.

The rearrangement links TRBV2 to TRBJ1-1; perhaps TRBD1 as D (6 bases). The CDR3 spans 13 residues. Germline loops: CDR1 SNHLY, CDR2 FYNNEI. V was cut by 6 bases and J by 5 bases, with 13 bases left in between. CDR3 sequence (DNA): TGTGCCAGCAGGACATTAACAGGGACTGAAGCTTTCTTT. Its protein is CASRTLTGTEAFF.

The chain links TRBV6-5 to TRBJ1-1; TRBD1 agrees at 7 bases. Germline CDR1 and CDR2: MNHEY and SVGAGI. CDR3 length: 15 amino acids. The V segment lost 8 bases and the J segment 2 bases; nucleotides outside the gene matches: 11. The CDR3: CASRLRGKVNTEAFF. Here the CDR3 DNA reads TGTGCCAGCCGACTCAGGGGGAAGGTAAACACTGAAGCTTTCTTT.

The rearrangement uses TRBV6-5 and TRBJ1-2, with D possibly TRBD1 on 5 matching bases. The CDR3 consists of 15 residues. V dropped 6 bases and J dropped 8 bases, with 22 bases sitting between them. Germline V lookup: CDR1 MNHEY, CDR2 SVGAGI. The CDR3 region is CASSPAGGKTKGYTF. The DNA for the CDR3 is TGTGCCAGCAGCCCCGCGGGGGGAAAAACTAAAGGCTACACCTTC.

The gene calls are TRBV19 and TRBJ1-1; perhaps TRBD1 as D (6 bases). CDR1 is LNHDA and CDR2 is SQIVND in the germline V gene (reference sequence). Trimming shortened V by 5 bases and J by 1 base, and 8 bases separated the two germline ends. The CDR3 spans 13 residues. The CDR3, as DNA: TGTGCCAGTAGTCCAGGGGCGAACACTGAAGCTTTCTTT. As protein: CASSPGANTEAFF. The variable domain in full, with the rest retrieved from reference TRBV19 and TRBJ1-1, is DGGITQSPKYLFRKEGQNVTLSCEQNLNHDAMYWYRQDPGQGLRLIYYSQIVNDFQKGDIAEGYSVSREKKESFPLTVTSAQKNPTAFYLCASSPGANTEAFFGQGTRLTVV.

V and J are TRBV2 and TRBJ2-7, with a possible D match to TRBD2 (6 bases). The CDR3 is 14 amino acids. Trimming pared 4 bases from V and 1 base from J, leaving 11 bases between. The germline V gene has CDR1 SNHLY and CDR2 FYNNEI. The CDR3 DNA reads as TGTGCCAGCAGTGGGTCGGGGGATTCCTACGAGCAGTACTTC. Encoded protein: CASSGSGDSYEQYF. The entire variable domain, with the rest obtained from reference TRBV2 and TRBJ2-7, is as follows: EPEVTQTPSHQVTQMGQEVILRCVPISNHLYFYWYRQILGQKVEFLVSFYNNEISEKSEIFDDQFSVERPDGSNFTLKIRSTKLEDSAMYFCASSGSGDSYEQYFGPGTRLTVT.

The chain combines TRBV6-5 with TRBJ2-7; D possibly corresponds to TRBD2 (6 bases). Trimming took 10 bases from V and 7 from J, leaving 20 bases between them. Germline CDR1 reads MNHEY; CDR2 reads SVGAGI. There are 13 residues in the CDR3. The CDR3 sequence is CAIERAGSGEQYV. The DNA for the CDR3 is TGTGCCATCGAACGGGCGGGGTCCGGAGAGCAGTACGTC.

The chain has TRBV2 and TRBJ2-5; 7 bases fit TRBD2. Germline values: CDR1 SNHLY, CDR2 FYNNEI. This CDR3 spans 14 amino acids. V was pared by 7 bases and J by 5 bases, with 10 bases of the junction left unmatched. The CDR3 DNA sequence: TGTGCCAGCACCGGGGAGGGGCCAGGGGAGACCCAGTACTTC. Translated, it gives CASTGEGPGETQYF. Complete variable domain (other parts from reference TRBV2 and TRBJ2-5): EPEVTQTPSHQVTQMGQEVILRCVPISNHLYFYWYRQILGQKVEFLVSFYNNEISEKSEIFDDQFSVERPDGSNFTLKIRSTKLEDSAMYFCASTGEGPGETQYFGPGTRLLVL.

The V and J genes are TRBV19 and TRBJ2-3; 11 bases fit TRBD1. The CDR3 sequence is 15 residues long. V shed 7 bases and J 1 base; nucleotides not matched to a gene: 4. Looked up from germline, CDR1 is LNHDA and CDR2 is SQIVND (reference sequence). CDR3 sequence (DNA): TGTGCCAGTACTCGGACAGGGGGCGGCACAGATACGCAGTATTTT. Translating it yields CASTRTGGGTDTQYF.

The rearrangement uses TRBV29-1 and TRBJ1-2; no definite D call. The CDR3 spans 12 residues. Germline values: CDR1 SQVTM, CDR2 ANQGSEA. With 4 bases removed from V and 5 bases from J, the gap between germline ends came to 11 bases. The DNA of the CDR3 is TGCAGCGTTGTAGTCACAGCATATGGCTACACCTTC. Translation: CSVVVTAYGYTF.

The chain combines TRBV6-1 with TRBJ1-1; possible D gene TRBD1, 5 bases. The CDR3 spans 14 residues. Germline CDR1 and CDR2: MNHNS and SASEGT. V was shortened by 3 bases and J by 7 bases, with 15 bases between the two germline ends. CDR3 in DNA: TGTGCCAGCAGTGATATCGACAGCTTCCGTGAAGCTTTCTTT. Encoded protein: CASSDIDSFREAFF.

In this sample, this clone turned up a few times. CDR3 DNA sequence: TGCGCCAGCAGCCAAGATAGGCGGGCAGGACGCGGCGAGCAGTACTTC. Its translation: CASSQDRRAGRGEQYF. The V gene is TRBV4-1, the J gene TRBJ2-7; a possible D gene is TRBD2 (5 bases). With 0 bases removed from V and 6 bases from J, the gap between germline ends came to 18 bases. Germline lookup yields CDR1 MGHRA and CDR2 YSYEKL. This CDR3 is built from 16 residues.

A single count supports this clone. This chain connects TRBV2 to TRBJ2-2; D is undetermined. CDR1 and CDR2 (germline): SNHLY, FYNNEI. The V end lost 7 bases, the J end lost 1 base, and 7 bases lay between the germline ends. This CDR3 is 13 amino acids long. The CDR3 region has the DNA TGTGCCAGCACGGCAGGGAACACCGGGGAGCTGTTTTTT. This translates into CASTAGNTGELFF.

The rearrangement links TRBV11-3 to TRBJ2-1; TRBD2 matches 7 bases. The CDR3 totals 16 residues. CDR1 SGHNT and CDR2 YENEEA come from the germline V gene. V gave up 1 base and J gave up 7 bases; unmatched junction bases: 10. The CDR3 reads CASSLGTSAKGNEQFF. CDR3 nucleotides: TGTGCCAGCAGCTTAGGCACTAGCGCGAAAGGGAATGAGCAGTTCTTC.

The V gene is TRBV5-6, the J gene TRBJ2-5; D is perhaps TRBD1 (6 bases). The CDR3 consists of 15 residues. The V end was cut by 0 bases, the J end by 1 base, with 10 bases between. Germline-derived CDR1 and CDR2 are SGHDT and YYEEEE. CDR3 residues: CASSLGRGGQETQYF. In nucleotides, the CDR3 is TGTGCCAGCAGCTTGGGCAGGGGCGGCCAAGAGACCCAGTACTTC.

V gene TRBV7-2 combines with J gene TRBJ2-2, with D unclear. The CDR3 extends over 14 amino acids. The germline CDR1 and CDR2 sequences are SGHTA and FQGNSA. V lost 10 bases and J lost 1, with 13 bases in between. The chain's CDR3 is CAKDRSRNTGELFF. CDR3 sequence (DNA): TGTGCCAAAGACCGGAGTCGGAACACCGGGGAGCTGTTTTTT.